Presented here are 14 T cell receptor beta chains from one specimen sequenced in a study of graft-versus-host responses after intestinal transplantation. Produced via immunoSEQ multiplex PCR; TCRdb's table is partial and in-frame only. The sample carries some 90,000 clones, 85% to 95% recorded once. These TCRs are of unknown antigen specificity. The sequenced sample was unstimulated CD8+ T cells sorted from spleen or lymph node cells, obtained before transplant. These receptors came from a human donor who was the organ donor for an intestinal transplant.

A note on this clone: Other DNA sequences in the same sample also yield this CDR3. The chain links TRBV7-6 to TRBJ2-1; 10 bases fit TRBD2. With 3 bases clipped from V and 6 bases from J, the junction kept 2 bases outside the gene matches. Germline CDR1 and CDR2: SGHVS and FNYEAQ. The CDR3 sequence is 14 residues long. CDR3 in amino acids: CASSFSGGSNEQFF. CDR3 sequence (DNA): TGTGCCAGCAGCTTTAGCGGGGGGAGCAATGAGCAGTTCTTC. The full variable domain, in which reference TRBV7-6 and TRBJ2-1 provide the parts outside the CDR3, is GAGVSQSPRYKVTKRGQDVALRCDPISGHVSLYWYRQALGQGPEFLTYFNYEAQQDKSGLPNDRFSAERPEGSISTLTIQRTEQRDSAMYRCASSFSGGSNEQFFGPGTRLTVL.

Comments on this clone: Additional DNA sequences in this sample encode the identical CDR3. The DNA of the CDR3 is TGTGCCAGCAGCGTAGGGGGAGGAGGTAGTTACAATGAGCAGTTCTTC. Protein: CASSVGGGGSYNEQFF. The V gene is TRBV9, the J gene TRBJ2-1, with a tentative D call TRBD2 (6 bases). V shed 0 bases and J shed 4 bases, with 14 bases lying between them. The V gene's germline CDR1 is SGDLS and CDR2 YYNGEE. The CDR3 spans 16 residues.

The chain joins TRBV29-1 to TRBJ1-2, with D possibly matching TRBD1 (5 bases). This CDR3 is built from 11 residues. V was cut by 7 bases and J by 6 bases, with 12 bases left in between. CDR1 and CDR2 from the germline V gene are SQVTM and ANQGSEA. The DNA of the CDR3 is TGCAGCGCCACAGGTTTAGATGGCTACACCTTC. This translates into CSATGLDGYTF. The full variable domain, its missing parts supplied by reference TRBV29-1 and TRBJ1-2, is SAVISQKPSRDICQRGTSLTIQCQVDSQVTMMFWYRQQPGQSLTLIATANQGSEATYESGFVIDKFPISRPNLTFSTLTVSNMSPEDSSIYLCSATGLDGYTFGSGTRLTVV.

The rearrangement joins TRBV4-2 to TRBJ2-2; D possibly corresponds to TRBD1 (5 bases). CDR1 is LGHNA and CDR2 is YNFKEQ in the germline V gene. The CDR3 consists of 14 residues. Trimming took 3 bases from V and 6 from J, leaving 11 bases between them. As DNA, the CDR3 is TGTGCCAGCAGCCACCTCAGGGTGTCCGGGGAGCTGTTTTTT. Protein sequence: CASSHLRVSGELFF.

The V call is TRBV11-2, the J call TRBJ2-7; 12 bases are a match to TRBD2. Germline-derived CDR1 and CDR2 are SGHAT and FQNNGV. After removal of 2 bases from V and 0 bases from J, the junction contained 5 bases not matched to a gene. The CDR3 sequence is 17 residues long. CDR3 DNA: TGTGCCAGCAGCTTATCCCTAGCGGGGGGGAGCTCCTACGAGCAGTACTTC. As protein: CASSLSLAGGSSYEQYF.

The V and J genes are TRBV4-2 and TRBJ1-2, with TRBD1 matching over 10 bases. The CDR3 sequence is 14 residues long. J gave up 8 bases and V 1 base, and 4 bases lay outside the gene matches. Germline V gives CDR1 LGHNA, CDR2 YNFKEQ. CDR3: CASSQGQGATGYTF. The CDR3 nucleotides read TGTGCCAGCAGCCAAGGACAGGGGGCGACGGGCTACACCTTC.

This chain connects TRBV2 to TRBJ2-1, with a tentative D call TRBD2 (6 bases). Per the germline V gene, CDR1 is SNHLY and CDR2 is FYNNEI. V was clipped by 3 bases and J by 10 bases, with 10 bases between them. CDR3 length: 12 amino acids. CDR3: CASSEFREEQFF. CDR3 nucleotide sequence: TGTGCCAGCAGTGAGTTTCGGGAGGAGCAGTTCTTC.

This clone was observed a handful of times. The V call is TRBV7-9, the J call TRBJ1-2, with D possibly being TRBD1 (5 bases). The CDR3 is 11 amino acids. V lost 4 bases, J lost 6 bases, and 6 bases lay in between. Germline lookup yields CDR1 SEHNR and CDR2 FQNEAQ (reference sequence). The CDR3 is CASSSTDGYTF. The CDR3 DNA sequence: TGTGCCAGCAGCTCGACAGATGGCTACACCTTC.

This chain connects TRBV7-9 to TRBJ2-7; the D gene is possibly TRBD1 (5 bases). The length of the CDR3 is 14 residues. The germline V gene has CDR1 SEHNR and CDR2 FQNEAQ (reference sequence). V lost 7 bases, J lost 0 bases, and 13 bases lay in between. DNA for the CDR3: TGTGCCAGCAACCTGGACATGAGCTCCTACGAGCAGTACTTC. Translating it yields CASNLDMSSYEQYF.

The CDR3 region has the DNA TGTGCCAGCAGTGACATGGACACGTGGAGTGAGCAGTACTTC. This sequence encodes CASSDMDTWSEQYF. V gene TRBV6-6 combines with J gene TRBJ2-7; perhaps TRBD1 as D (5 bases). CDR1 MNHNY and CDR2 SVGAGI come from the germline V gene (reference sequence). This CDR3 has 14 residues. Trimming left V 5 bases short and J 7 bases short, with 18 bases between.

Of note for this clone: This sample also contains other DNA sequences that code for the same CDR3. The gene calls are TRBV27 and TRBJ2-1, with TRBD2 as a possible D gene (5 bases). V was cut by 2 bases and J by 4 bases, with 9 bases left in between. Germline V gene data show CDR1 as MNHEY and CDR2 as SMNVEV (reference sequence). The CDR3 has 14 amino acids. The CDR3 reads CASSLTSGYNEQFF. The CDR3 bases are TGTGCCAGCAGTTTAACTTCGGGGTACAATGAGCAGTTCTTC.

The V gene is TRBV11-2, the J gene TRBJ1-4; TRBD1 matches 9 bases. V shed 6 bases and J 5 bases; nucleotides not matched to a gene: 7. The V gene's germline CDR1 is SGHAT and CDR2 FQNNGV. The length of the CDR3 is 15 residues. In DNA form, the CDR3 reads TGTGCCAGCAGTCGGCGGACAGGGGTAAATGAAAAACTGTTTTTT. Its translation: CASSRRTGVNEKLFF.

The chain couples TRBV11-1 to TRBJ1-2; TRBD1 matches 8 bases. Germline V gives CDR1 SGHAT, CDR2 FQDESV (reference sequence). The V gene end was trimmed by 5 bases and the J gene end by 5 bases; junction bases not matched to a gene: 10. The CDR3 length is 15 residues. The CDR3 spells CASSPGQDWGYGYTF. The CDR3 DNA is TGTGCCAGCAGCCCGGGACAGGACTGGGGATATGGCTACACCTTC.

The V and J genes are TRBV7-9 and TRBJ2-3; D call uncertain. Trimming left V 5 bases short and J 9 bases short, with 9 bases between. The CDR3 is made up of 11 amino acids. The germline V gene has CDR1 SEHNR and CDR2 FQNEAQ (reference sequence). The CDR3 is CASSPDLTQYF. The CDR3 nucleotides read TGTGCCAGCAGCCCAGACTTAACGCAGTATTTT.